The entry below describes one TCR beta chain. The CDR3 covers 16 residues. Germline V gene sequence: CDR1 SGHVS, CDR2 FNYEAQ. V lost 5 bases, J lost 0 bases, and 16 bases lay in between. How the authors handled the data: How many nucleated cells were present was estimated from reference gene primer amplification. This table comes from immunoSEQ multiplex PCR, and its TCRdb copy is limited to in-frame clones, with some not included. The V and J calls and clone size are taken from that table; D and trimming were inferred from the DNA. The sample has roughly 71,000 clones; 84% are singletons. The sample is drawn from a study of blood T cell repertoires in COVID-19. Study at large: Acute and convalescent COVID-19 samples came from the United States, Italy and Spain. In each case, the material was cDNA or gDNA derived from T cells, B-cell-depleted T cells, or PBMCs.

The clonotype comes from a man in his fifties with active COVID-19. Sequencing was carried out using peripheral blood. The V call is TRBV7-6, the J call TRBJ1-2; the D gene is possibly TRBD1 (6 bases). CDR3 residues: CASSPVGGTTNYGYTF. CDR3 DNA: TGTGCCAGCAGCCCCGTTGGGGGCACCACTAACTATGGCTACACCTTC.